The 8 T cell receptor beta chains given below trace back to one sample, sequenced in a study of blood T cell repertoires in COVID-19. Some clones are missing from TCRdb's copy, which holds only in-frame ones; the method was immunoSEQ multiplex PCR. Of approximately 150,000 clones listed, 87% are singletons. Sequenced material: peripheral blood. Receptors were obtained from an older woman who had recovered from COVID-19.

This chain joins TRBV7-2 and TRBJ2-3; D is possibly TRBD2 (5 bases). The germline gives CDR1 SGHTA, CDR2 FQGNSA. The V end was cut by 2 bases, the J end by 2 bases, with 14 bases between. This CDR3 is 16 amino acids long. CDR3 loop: CASSLRALAITDTQYF. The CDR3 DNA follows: TGTGCCAGCAGCTTAAGAGCCCTAGCCATCACAGATACGCAGTATTTT. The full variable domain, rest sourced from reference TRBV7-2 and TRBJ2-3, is GAGVSQSPSNKVTEKGKDVELRCDPISGHTALYWYRQSLGQGLEFLIYFQGNSAPDKSGLPSDRFSAERTGGSVSTLTIQRTQQEDSAVYLCASSLRALAITDTQYFGPGTRLTVL.

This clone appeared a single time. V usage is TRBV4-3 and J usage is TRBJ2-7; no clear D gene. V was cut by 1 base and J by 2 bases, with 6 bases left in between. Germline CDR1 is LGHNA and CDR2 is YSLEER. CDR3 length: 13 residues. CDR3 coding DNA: TGCGCCAGCAGCCAAGCGCGCACCTACGAGCAGTACTTC. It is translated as CASSQARTYEQYF.

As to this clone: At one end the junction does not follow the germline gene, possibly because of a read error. CDR3 nucleotide sequence: TGTGCTAGCAGCTTAAGGGAGAACTTTAATTCACCCCTCCACTTT. It specifies CASSLRENFNSPLHF. This sequence joins TRBV7-7 and TRBJ1-6; unclear D gene. CDR3 size: 15 residues. CDR1 is SSHAT and CDR2 is FNYEAQ in the germline V gene (reference sequence).

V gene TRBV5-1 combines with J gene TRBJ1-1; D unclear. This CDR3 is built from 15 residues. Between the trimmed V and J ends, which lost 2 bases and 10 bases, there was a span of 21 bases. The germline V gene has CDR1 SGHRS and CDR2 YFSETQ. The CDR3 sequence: CASSFSRGSHLGAFF. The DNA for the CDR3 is TGCGCCAGCAGCTTTTCCCGAGGGTCACACCTGGGAGCTTTCTTT.

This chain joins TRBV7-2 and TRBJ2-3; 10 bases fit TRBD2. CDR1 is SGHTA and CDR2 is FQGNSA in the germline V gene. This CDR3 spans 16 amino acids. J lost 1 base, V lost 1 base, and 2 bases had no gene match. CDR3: CASSLVGTSGTDTQYF. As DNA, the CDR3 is TGTGCCAGCAGCTTAGTCGGGACTAGCGGCACAGATACGCAGTATTTT. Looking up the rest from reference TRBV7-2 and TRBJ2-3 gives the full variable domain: GAGVSQSPSNKVTEKGKDVELRCDPISGHTALYWYRQSLGQGLEFLIYFQGNSAPDKSGLPSDRFSAERTGGSVSTLTIQRTQQEDSAVYLCASSLVGTSGTDTQYFGPGTRLTVL.

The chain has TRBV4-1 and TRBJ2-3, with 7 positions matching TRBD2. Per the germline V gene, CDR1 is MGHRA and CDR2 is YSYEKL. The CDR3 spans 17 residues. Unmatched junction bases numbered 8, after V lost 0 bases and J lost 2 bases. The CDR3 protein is CASSQDPAGRHTDTQYF. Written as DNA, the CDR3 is TGCGCCAGCAGCCAAGATCCAGCGGGGAGACACACAGATACGCAGTATTTT.

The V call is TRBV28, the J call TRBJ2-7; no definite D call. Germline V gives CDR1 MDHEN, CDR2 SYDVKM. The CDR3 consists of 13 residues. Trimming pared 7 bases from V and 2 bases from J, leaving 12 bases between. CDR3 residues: CASTALRPYEQYF. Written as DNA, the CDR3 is TGTGCCAGCACCGCGTTGAGGCCCTACGAGCAGTACTTC.

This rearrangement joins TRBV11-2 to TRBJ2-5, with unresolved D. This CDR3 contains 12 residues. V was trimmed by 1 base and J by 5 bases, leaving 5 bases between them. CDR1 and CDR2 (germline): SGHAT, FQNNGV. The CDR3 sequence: CASSLVRETQYF. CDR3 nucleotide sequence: TGTGCCAGCAGCTTAGTCCGGGAGACCCAGTACTTC.